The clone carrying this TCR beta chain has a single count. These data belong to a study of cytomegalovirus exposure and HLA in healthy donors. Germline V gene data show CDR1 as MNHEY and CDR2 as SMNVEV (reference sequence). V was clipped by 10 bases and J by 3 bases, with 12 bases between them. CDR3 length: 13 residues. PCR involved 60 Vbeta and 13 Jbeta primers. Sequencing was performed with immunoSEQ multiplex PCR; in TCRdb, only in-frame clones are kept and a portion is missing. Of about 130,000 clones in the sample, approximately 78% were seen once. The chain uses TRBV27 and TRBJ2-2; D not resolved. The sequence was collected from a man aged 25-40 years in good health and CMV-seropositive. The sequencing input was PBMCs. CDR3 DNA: TGTGCCACCGGTGGGCTCCACACCGGGGAGCTGTTTTTT. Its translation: CATGGLHTGELFF.